The next 7 T cell receptor beta chains were all read from a single sample in a study of T cells after yellow fever vaccination. TCRdb processed the 5' RACE reads anew with MiXCR; each CDR3 protein has one entry. Among tens of thousands of distinct CDR3 sequences listed, around 7.4% were seen once. Sequences were derived from CD8+ T cells sorted from PBMCs, sampled 15 days after the yellow fever booster vaccination. Receptors originate from a man aged 25 to 45 who received the YFV17D yellow fever vaccine.

This clonotype was seen repeatedly, ten times or more. The CDR3 reads CSARGLAAWQFF. CDR3 in DNA: TGCAGTGCTCGTGGACTAGCGGCTTGGCAGTTCTTC. This sequence joins TRBV20-1 and TRBJ2-1; TRBD2 matches at 10 bases. The germline V gene has CDR1 DFQATT and CDR2 SNEGSKA (reference sequence). The CDR3 is 12 amino acids. Trimming at V came to 5 bases and at J to 12 bases, leaving 7 bases not matched to a gene.

This clonotype is labeled medium-sized. This chain joins TRBV4-3 and TRBJ2-3, with D possibly matching TRBD2 (6 bases). The germline gives CDR1 LGHNA, CDR2 YSLEER. The CDR3 is made up of 17 amino acids. The V end lost 0 bases, the J end lost 5 bases, and 18 bases lay between the germline ends. The CDR3 region has the DNA TGCGCCAGCAGCCAAGATGGTCCTCTCTTTAGCGGAGATACGCAGTATTTT. Residues: CASSQDGPLFSGDTQYF.

This clonotype was counted at least ten times. The rearrangement links TRBV29-1 to TRBJ2-1; maybe TRBD1 (6 bases). Germline V gene data show CDR1 as SQVTM and CDR2 as ANQGSEA. The CDR3 is 15 amino acids. Trimming left V 4 bases short and J 3 bases short, with 16 bases between. The chain's CDR3 is CSVAPTGIVYNEQFF. DNA of the CDR3: TGCAGCGTTGCCCCCACAGGGATCGTCTACAATGAGCAGTTCTTC.

This clonotype was seen at least ten times. This chain connects TRBV4-1 to TRBJ2-1; TRBD2 aligns across 14 bases. V lost 1 base and J lost 2; bases outside the gene matches: 7. This CDR3 is built from 19 residues. Germline V gives CDR1 MGHRA, CDR2 YSYEKL. The CDR3 reads CASSQVGGLAGATYNEQFF. The CDR3 DNA reads as TGCGCCAGCAGCCAAGTGGGGGGACTAGCGGGAGCAACCTACAATGAGCAGTTCTTC.

This clonotype came up many times. This chain uses TRBV6-2 or TRBV6-3 with TRBJ2-5, with 10 bases aligning to TRBD2. The CDR3 sequence is 14 residues long. CDR1 is MNHEY, CDR2 SVGEGT, per germline. J gave up 2 bases and V 4 bases, and 1 base lay outside the gene matches. This CDR3 reads CASSWTSGQETQYF. DNA of the CDR3: TGTGCCAGCAGTTGGACTAGCGGTCAAGAGACCCAGTACTTC.

The table lists this clonotype with many counts. The chain joins TRBV5-1 to TRBJ2-7, with 9 positions matching TRBD2. Germline CDR1 reads SGHRS; CDR2 reads YFSETQ. The V segment lost 0 bases and the J segment 6 bases; nucleotides outside the gene matches: 10. This CDR3 contains 16 residues. CDR3 DNA: TGCGCCAGCAGCTTGGATGGCGGGAGGGTCTCGGGCGAGCAGTACTTC. Its protein product is CASSLDGGRVSGEQYF.

This clonotype was counted once. A read error may be the cause here, since a much bigger clone is one base away. The rearrangement joins TRBV27 to TRBJ2-2, with D maybe TRBD1 (5 bases). This CDR3 has 17 residues. Germline CDR1 and CDR2: MNHEY and SMNVEV (reference sequence). For the CDR3, the DNA is TGTGTCAGCAGTTTTTCTTGGCAGACAGAGAACACCGGGGAGCTGTTTTTT. The encoded protein is CVSSFSWQTENTGELFF.